The source of this T cell receptor beta chain is a study of shared clonotypes between healthy human individuals. Study-wide context: Researchers assigned three CD4 naive, three CD4 memory, two CD8 naive and one CD8 memory plate to each donor.

Assay used: immunoSEQ multiplex PCR; TCRdb lists only in-frame clones, some missing. The sample has 800,000 to 1,200,000 clones, approximately 80% seen once. The CDR3 consists of 16 residues. J gave up 1 base and V 0 bases, and 3 bases lay outside the gene matches. Germline lookup yields CDR1 SGHRS and CDR2 YFSETQ. This TCR derives from a man aged 18-30 years in good health. Some clones in this sample may be carry-over from other donors' samples. The sequenced sample consisted of memory CD4+ T cells from PBMCs. Subset reported: CD45RA-negative fraction. V and J are TRBV5-1 and TRBJ2-2, with TRBD2 matching 7 bases. CDR3 sequence reads: CASSLDPSGNTGELFF. CDR3 DNA sequence: TGCGCCAGCAGCTTGGATCCTAGCGGGAACACCGGGGAGCTGTTTTTT. Full variable domain (outside the CDR3, taken from reference TRBV5-1 and TRBJ2-2): KAGVTQTPRYLIKTRGQQVTLSCSPISGHRSVSWYQQTPGQGLQFLFEYFSETQRNKGNFPGRFSGRQFSNSRSEMNVSTLELGDSALYLCASSLDPSGNTGELFFGEGSRLTVL.